These 27 T cell receptor beta chains originate from one sample sequenced in a study of radiation and T cells in renal cell carcinoma. Sequenced by immunoSEQ multiplex PCR; TCRdb stores in-frame clones only, minus some. Of about 140,000 clones in the sample, 70% to 90% were seen once. Time point denoted: blood 4 weeks post-SBRT, at nephrectomy. Stated treatment: 15 Gy SBRT to primary tumor, nephrectomy 4 weeks later. The source was blood, collected from a patient whose treatment included radiotherapy and nephrectomy. The source of these receptors is a woman aged 45-59 years with renal cell carcinoma.

The J gene is TRBJ1-3, the V gene TRBV10-1; no clear D gene. In germline, CDR1 is WNHNN, CDR2 SYGVQD (reference sequence). The CDR3 spans 13 residues. V gave up 3 bases and J gave up 3 bases, with 6 bases separating them. Here the CDR3 reads CASSDLVGNTIYF. DNA of the CDR3: TGCGCCAGCAGTGATTTAGTTGGAAACACCATATATTTT.

The J gene is TRBJ2-5, the V gene TRBV7-3; D ambiguous. The V gene's germline CDR1 is SGHTA and CDR2 FQGTGA. Deletions cut 5 bases from V and 4 bases from J, with 8 bases between. This CDR3 contains 12 residues. CDR3 sequence reads: CASSPFRETQYF. The CDR3 region has the DNA TGTGCCAGCAGCCCCTTTCGAGAGACCCAGTACTTC.

The V and J genes are TRBV4-1 and TRBJ1-3; 7 bases map to TRBD1. V lost 6 bases to trimming and J lost 4 bases; unmatched junction nucleotides: 9. This CDR3 comprises 15 residues. CDR1 and CDR2 (germline): MGHRA, YSYEKL. The CDR3 here is CASSQGQLSGNTIYF. In DNA, the CDR3 is TGCGCCAGCAGTCAGGGACAGTTGTCCGGAAACACCATATATTTT.

The genes are TRBV4-3 and TRBJ2-1, with D uncertain. This CDR3 is 16 amino acids long. Trimming shortened V by 4 bases and J by 8 bases, and 21 bases separated the two germline ends. Germline lookup yields CDR1 LGHNA and CDR2 YSLEER. The CDR3 nucleotides are TGCGCCAGCAGCCGCACAGACTCCTTGCCGGGCGATGAGCAGTTCTTC. It codes for CASSRTDSLPGDEQFF.

The gene calls are TRBV7-9 and TRBJ2-2, with D unresolved. In germline, CDR1 is SEHNR, CDR2 FQNEAQ (reference sequence). Trimming removed 1 base from V and 7 bases from J, with 4 bases in between. The CDR3 has 12 amino acids. The CDR3 bases are TGTGCCAGCAGCTTAGTCGTCGGGGAGCTGTTTTTT. Amino acid sequence: CASSLVVGELFF.

The chain recombines TRBV5-4 with TRBJ1-1; 8 positions match TRBD1. V was pared by 0 bases and J by 5 bases, with 9 bases of the junction left unmatched. The germline CDR1 and CDR2 sequences are SGHNT and YYREEE (reference sequence). The CDR3 is 16 residues long. CDR3 sequence (DNA): TGTGCCAGCAGCTTGGAATCGCAGGGGGCCCGAACTGAAGCTTTCTTT. Its protein is CASSLESQGARTEAFF. Full variable domain (remainder filled in from reference TRBV5-4 and TRBJ1-1): ETGVTQSPTHLIKTRGQQVTLRCSSQSGHNTVSWYQQALGQGPQFIFQYYREEENGRGNFPPRFSGLQFPNYSSELNVNALELDDSALYLCASSLESQGARTEAFFGQGTRLTVV.

This sequence joins TRBV7-9 and TRBJ1-6; TRBD1 agrees at 7 bases. Germline V gene data show CDR1 as SEHNR and CDR2 as FQNEAQ (reference sequence). Trimming removed 7 bases from V and 6 bases from J; junction bases left unmatched: 6. CDR3 size: 14 residues. CDR3 protein: CASKPGTANSPLHF. The CDR3 DNA is TGTGCCAGCAAACCAGGGACAGCTAATTCACCCCTCCACTTT.

This clone was detected a few times. V gene TRBV28 combines with J gene TRBJ2-1, with D tentatively TRBD1 or TRBD2 (8 bases each). V was clipped by 5 bases and J by 0 bases, with 17 bases between them. Germline loops: CDR1 MDHEN, CDR2 SYDVKM. CDR3 length: 17 residues. The CDR3 is CASSLRQGTSSYNEQFF. In DNA form, the CDR3 reads TGTGCCAGCAGTCTAAGACAGGGGACTAGCTCCTACAATGAGCAGTTCTTC.

The chain is built from TRBV9 and TRBJ2-3, with TRBD1 as a possible D gene (5 bases). The germline CDR1 and CDR2 sequences are SGDLS and YYNGEE. The germline V and J ends were trimmed by 0 bases and 3 bases, with 11 bases remaining between them. The CDR3 length is 15 residues. The CDR3 nucleotides read TGTGCCAGCAGCGTAGGCAGGGCATTGACAGATACGCAGTATTTT. Translation gives CASSVGRALTDTQYF.

The chain uses TRBV7-8 and TRBJ2-5; 10 positions match TRBD2. Per germline, CDR1 SGHVS and CDR2 FQNEAQ. With 3 bases clipped from V and 5 bases from J, the junction kept 15 bases outside the gene matches. CDR3 length: 18 amino acids. The CDR3 DNA is TGTGCCAGCAGCTTCTTACGAAGCGGGGGGGCCCGGGAGGAGACCCAGTACTTC. It encodes CASSFLRSGGAREETQYF.

Here the CDR3 reads CASSFSTAILRGQYF. The CDR3 DNA reads TGTGCCAGCAGTTTTTCGACAGCTATCTTACGAGGGCAGTACTTC. V and J are TRBV27 and TRBJ2-7; tentative D call: TRBD1 (5 bases). Germline CDR1 MNHEY, CDR2 SMNVEV (reference sequence). V lost 3 bases, J lost 9 bases, and 21 bases lay in between. This CDR3 spans 15 amino acids.

This clone was recorded once. The chain employs TRBV27 and TRBJ2-1; 8 bases line up with TRBD2. Germline lookup yields CDR1 MNHEY and CDR2 SMNVEV (reference sequence). The CDR3 is 16 amino acids. J lost 7 bases, V lost 5 bases, and 13 bases had no gene match. This chain's CDR3 is CASSPLGAGVSNEQFF. The CDR3 coding sequence is TGTGCCAGCAGTCCCCTGGGAGCGGGAGTATCTAATGAGCAGTTCTTC.

As to this clone: A far bigger clonotype differs at one base, so this is likely a read error. The chain carries TRBV5-1 and TRBJ2-7; D uncertain. The CDR3 runs to 15 residues. Trimming took 0 bases from V and 3 from J, leaving 13 bases between them. Germline CDR1 is SGHRS and CDR2 is YFSETQ. The CDR3 here is CASSLGPASNYEQYF. For the CDR3, the DNA is TGCGCCAGCAGCTTGGGGCCAGCGTCCAACTACGAGCAGTACTTC.

The V gene is TRBV11-2, the J gene TRBJ1-1, with D possibly TRBD1 on 5 matching bases. CDR3 length: 15 amino acids. The germline CDR1 and CDR2 sequences are SGHAT and FQNNGV. Trimming shortened V by 2 bases and J by 0 bases, and 10 bases separated the two germline ends. CDR3 coding DNA: TGTGCCAGCAGCTTATCCCCACAGGTGAACACTGAAGCTTTCTTT. Protein product: CASSLSPQVNTEAFF.

This chain joins TRBV7-2 and TRBJ2-1; 14 bases line up with TRBD2. Germline lookup yields CDR1 SGHTA and CDR2 FQGNSA. With V trimmed by 4 bases and J by 3 bases, 2 bases remained unmatched. The CDR3 is 16 residues long. CDR3 bases: TGTGCCAGCAGCTCGACTAGCGGGGGGGACTACAATGAGCAGTTCTTC. Translated, it gives CASSSTSGGDYNEQFF. The variable domain in full, with the rest retrieved from reference TRBV7-2 and TRBJ2-1, is GAGVSQSPSNKVTEKGKDVELRCDPISGHTALYWYRQSLGQGLEFLIYFQGNSAPDKSGLPSDRFSAERTGGSVSTLTIQRTQQEDSAVYLCASSSTSGGDYNEQFFGPGTRLTVL.

This clone was counted between two and nine times. This chain joins TRBV5-6 and TRBJ1-4; perhaps TRBD1 as D (5 bases). Germline V gives CDR1 SGHDT, CDR2 YYEEEE. The CDR3 loop spans 13 amino acids. The V end lost 5 bases, the J end lost 7 bases, and 12 bases lay between the germline ends. The CDR3 loop is CASRRGFGEKLFF. The CDR3 nucleotides read TGTGCCAGCAGGCGGGGGTTTGGTGAAAAACTGTTTTTT.

V gene TRBV10-2 combines with J gene TRBJ2-5, with TRBD2 matching 10 bases. The CDR3 consists of 14 residues. CDR1 WSHSY and CDR2 SAAADI come from the germline V gene. The trim removed 8 bases at V and 5 bases at J, leaving 8 bases unmatched. Written as DNA, the CDR3 is TGCGCCAGCGGAGCGGGAGGGGAGTGGGAGACCCAGTACTTC. Translation gives CASGAGGEWETQYF.

This chain uses TRBV4-2 with TRBJ2-1, with 16 positions matching TRBD2. Germline-derived CDR1 and CDR2 are LGHNA and YNFKEQ. The CDR3 has 15 residues. Unmatched junction bases numbered 4, after V lost 4 bases and J lost 10 bases. The CDR3 bases are TGTGCCAGCAGCCGGGGACTAGCGGGAGGGAACGAGCAGTTCTTC. Its protein is CASSRGLAGGNEQFF.

V gene TRBV7-2 combines with J gene TRBJ2-1, with D possibly TRBD2 on 6 matching bases. The V and J ends lost 7 bases and 2 bases respectively, with 15 bases between them. The germline CDR1 and CDR2 sequences are SGHTA and FQGNSA. This CDR3 region has 15 residues. CDR3 amino acids: CASMKSGLPYNEQFF. The CDR3 region has the DNA TGTGCCAGCATGAAAAGCGGGTTGCCCTACAATGAGCAGTTCTTC.

The CDR3 is CASSEWGGKSNEKLFF. The DNA for the CDR3 is TGTGCCAGCAGTGAATGGGGAGGGAAGTCTAATGAAAAACTGTTTTTT. The chain combines TRBV25-1 with TRBJ1-4; no reliable D call. Germline lookup yields CDR1 MGHDK and CDR2 SYGVNS. The CDR3 contains 16 residues. V was shortened by 1 base and J by 3 bases, with 12 bases between the two germline ends.

The V gene is TRBV19, the J gene TRBJ2-5; D remains ambiguous. V was trimmed by 2 bases and J by 0 bases, leaving 4 bases between them. Germline CDR1 is LNHDA and CDR2 is SQIVND (reference sequence). The CDR3 has 13 residues. CDR3 coding DNA: TGTGCCAGTAGTATAAACCACCAAGAGACCCAGTACTTC. Translated: CASSINHQETQYF. The complete variable domain, with remaining parts taken from reference TRBV19 and TRBJ2-5, reads DGGITQSPKYLFRKEGQNVTLSCEQNLNHDAMYWYRQDPGQGLRLIYYSQIVNDFQKGDIAEGYSVSREKKESFPLTVTSAQKNPTAFYLCASSINHQETQYFGPGTRLLVL.

The chain couples TRBV7-2 to TRBJ2-3, with D hard to call. Between the trimmed V and J ends, which lost 1 base and 0 bases, there was a span of 5 bases. The germline V gene has CDR1 SGHTA and CDR2 FQGNSA. The CDR3 has 14 amino acids. This chain's CDR3 is CASSLGSSTDTQYF. The DNA of the CDR3 is TGTGCCAGCAGCTTAGGGAGTAGCACAGATACGCAGTATTTT.

The chain uses TRBV28 and TRBJ1-2; D is possibly TRBD1 (6 bases). Germline V gene lookup returns CDR1 MDHEN and CDR2 SYDVKM. Between the trimmed V and J ends, which lost 4 bases and 8 bases, there was a span of 20 bases. The CDR3 is 15 amino acids. The CDR3 sequence is CASSSPAVGGKGYTF. CDR3 DNA sequence: TGTGCCAGCAGTTCCCCGGCCGTAGGGGGAAAAGGCTACACCTTC.

The chain employs TRBV30 and TRBJ2-6; TRBD1 agrees at 9 bases. The CDR3 extends over 16 amino acids. CDR1 GTSNPN and CDR2 SVGIG come from the germline V gene (reference sequence). J lost 0 bases, V lost 5 bases, and 5 bases had no gene match. The CDR3 reads CAWGDRAYSGANVLTF. In DNA, the CDR3 is TGTGCCTGGGGGGACAGGGCGTACTCTGGGGCCAACGTCCTGACTTTC.

The V gene is TRBV21-1, the J gene TRBJ1-5. TRBV21-1 has pseudogene status. The CDR3 sequence is 13 residues long. The CDR3 reads CASSKMGGQPQHF. The CDR3 nucleotides are TGTGCCAGCAGCAAAATGGGAGGCCAGCCCCAGCATTTT.

This chain links TRBV4-1 with TRBJ1-1; D possibly corresponds to TRBD1 (6 bases). Trimming left V 1 base short and J 3 bases short, with 12 bases between. Germline lookup yields CDR1 MGHRA and CDR2 YSYEKL. The length of the CDR3 is 15 residues. The CDR3 loop is CASSQGSAGDTEAFF. The CDR3 region has the DNA TGCGCCAGCAGCCAAGGGAGTGCAGGGGACACTGAAGCTTTCTTT.

The rearrangement links TRBV12-2 to TRBJ1-1; the DNA was not compared with TRBD1, the D call given in the table. TRBV12-2 is termed a pseudogene. The CDR3 runs 19 residues. As DNA, the CDR3 is TGTGCAAGTCGCTTACCCAGGGGGCGGTTGTCGGGAATGAACACTGAAGCTTTCTTT. This sequence encodes CASRLPRGRLSGMNTEAFF.